The 26 T cell receptor beta chains listed next were all sequenced from one sample in a study of cytomegalovirus exposure and HLA in healthy donors (dated by TCRdb to 2015 to 2018). The receptor library was made with the immunoSEQ multiplex PCR assay. The multiplex PCR relied on a mix of 60 forward primers for TCR Vbeta segments and 13 reverse primers for TCR Jbeta segments. Here the immuneACCESS table is served through TCRdb, limited to in-frame sequences with V and J called. Missing clones are a known gap in these copies; in checked studies unresolved V genes cover under half, and the rest lacks a known reason. Counted in this sample were some 150,000 clones; 76% of them appeared once. The top ten hold 1.5% to 2% of the sample. The sequencing sample was made of PBMCs. Receptor source: a woman between 40 and 50 years old in good health and CMV-seronegative.

This chain joins TRBV18 and TRBJ1-5, with 8 bases identical to TRBD1. Germline V lookup: CDR1 KGHSH, CDR2 LQKENI. V shed 6 bases and J 6 bases; nucleotides not matched to a gene: 10. The CDR3 has 15 residues. CDR3 sequence: CASSYGTGGGQPQHF. Written as DNA, the CDR3 is TGTGCCAGCTCCTACGGGACAGGAGGGGGTCAGCCCCAGCATTTT.

The chain carries TRBV6-5 and TRBJ2-5; D is perhaps TRBD1 (5 bases). The ends were cut back, 5 bases at V and 2 bases at J, with 9 bases in the middle. Germline assignment: CDR1 MNHEY and CDR2 SVGAGI. This CDR3 has 13 residues. The CDR3 loop is CASSDSNQETQYF. The CDR3 DNA reads as TGTGCCAGCAGTGACAGTAATCAAGAGACCCAGTACTTC.

This chain uses TRBV19 with TRBJ1-5; 9 positions match TRBD1. The CDR3 sequence is 14 residues long. Trimming at V came to 10 bases and at J to 7 bases, leaving 11 bases not matched to a gene. Germline V gives CDR1 LNHDA, CDR2 SQIVND (reference sequence). In DNA, the CDR3 is TGTGCCACCTCCGGGACAGGGAATTTACAGCCCCAGCATTTT. Encoded protein: CATSGTGNLQPQHF. The full variable domain, its missing parts supplied by reference TRBV19 and TRBJ1-5, is DGGITQSPKYLFRKEGQNVTLSCEQNLNHDAMYWYRQDPGQGLRLIYYSQIVNDFQKGDIAEGYSVSREKKESFPLTVTSAQKNPTAFYLCATSGTGNLQPQHFGDGTRLSIL.

This rearrangement joins TRBV2 to TRBJ1-5; the match to TRBD1 covers 10 bases. Germline CDR1 is SNHLY and CDR2 is FYNNEI. This CDR3 is 16 amino acids long. V lost 2 bases to trimming and J lost 2 bases; unmatched junction nucleotides: 3. This chain's CDR3 is CASSEMGTGGNQPQHF. DNA for the CDR3: TGTGCCAGCAGTGAAATGGGGACAGGGGGCAATCAGCCCCAGCATTTT.

The chain recombines TRBV9 with TRBJ1-3; 7 bases are a match to TRBD1. The J segment lost 2 bases and the V segment lost 3 bases, leaving 2 bases of the junction unmatched. The germline V gene has CDR1 SGDLS and CDR2 YYNGEE. CDR3 length: 14 residues. CDR3 DNA sequence: TGTGCCAGCAGCGCCGACAGGGCTGGAAACACCATATATTTT. Translated: CASSADRAGNTIYF.

The chain links TRBV27 to TRBJ1-2, with D perhaps matching TRBD1 (6 bases). V lost 6 bases and J lost 4, with 15 bases in between. CDR1 is MNHEY and CDR2 is SMNVEV in the germline V gene (reference sequence). The CDR3 loop spans 14 amino acids. The CDR3 coding sequence is TGTGCCAGCAGACAGGGTGTTGGGGTCTATGGCTACACCTTC. Protein: CASRQGVGVYGYTF.

In this sample, this clone turned up a few times. This chain uses TRBV5-4 with TRBJ1-3, with 7 bases matching TRBD1. The V segment lost 4 bases and the J segment 2 bases; nucleotides outside the gene matches: 18. The CDR3 extends over 19 amino acids. Looked up from germline, CDR1 is SGHNT and CDR2 is YYREEE (reference sequence). CDR3 nucleotide sequence: TGTGCCAGCAGCAACGCCGGGACAGCGGCCCAAGGGGCTGGAAACACCATATATTTT. It is translated as CASSNAGTAAQGAGNTIYF.

This clone was picked up one time. This chain links TRBV6-6 with TRBJ1-4, with TRBD1 matching over 7 bases. The V segment lost 6 bases and the J segment 2 bases; nucleotides outside the gene matches: 3. The CDR3 runs 14 residues. In germline, CDR1 is MNHNY, CDR2 SVGAGI (reference sequence). Here the CDR3 DNA reads TGTGCCAGCAGGCGGGGACAGACTAATGAAAAACTGTTTTTT. This translates into CASRRGQTNEKLFF.

On this clone: At the DNA level, this CDR3 is encoded by other sequences in the same sample as well. The chain has TRBV19 and TRBJ1-2, with D possibly being TRBD1 (5 bases). Trimming removed 5 bases at V and 1 base at J, with 8 bases between. The CDR3 loop spans 13 amino acids. Germline-derived CDR1 and CDR2 are LNHDA and SQIVND (reference sequence). The DNA of the CDR3 is TGTGCCAGTAGTCCCCAGGGTAACTATGGCTACACCTTC. Amino acids: CASSPQGNYGYTF.

On this clone: Other DNA sequences of this sample code for an identical CDR3. The V gene is TRBV2, the J gene TRBJ1-5; 10 nucleotides line up with TRBD1. With 0 bases clipped from V and 6 bases from J, the junction kept 2 bases outside the gene matches. This CDR3 has 15 residues. Germline V gives CDR1 SNHLY, CDR2 FYNNEI. The DNA for the CDR3 is TGTGCCAGCAGTGAAGCAGGACAGGGGGGTCAGCCCCAGCATTTT. It encodes CASSEAGQGGQPQHF. Based on the CDR3 plus reference TRBV2 and TRBJ1-5, the full variable domain is EPEVTQTPSHQVTQMGQEVILRCVPISNHLYFYWYRQILGQKVEFLVSFYNNEISEKSEIFDDQFSVERPDGSNFTLKIRSTKLEDSAMYFCASSEAGQGGQPQHFGDGTRLSIL.

The V and J genes are TRBV2 and TRBJ2-1; D not certain. The CDR3 contains 13 residues. V was shortened by 6 bases and J by 7 bases, with 13 bases between the two germline ends. Germline CDR1 SNHLY, CDR2 FYNNEI. CDR3 DNA: TGTGCCAGCAGGGCTGGCCTGCCGAATGAGCAGTTCTTC. Its translation is CASRAGLPNEQFF.

The rearrangement joins TRBV11-1 to TRBJ2-2; 11 nucleotides agree with TRBD1. Germline CDR1 SGHAT, CDR2 FQDESV (reference sequence). This CDR3 region has 15 residues. Trimming removed 3 bases from V and 6 bases from J; junction bases left unmatched: 3. CDR3 residues: CASSLGQGVAGELFF. The CDR3 DNA reads TGTGCCAGCAGCTTGGGACAGGGGGTCGCCGGGGAGCTGTTTTTT. Full variable domain (remainder filled in from reference TRBV11-1 and TRBJ2-2): EAEVAQSPRYKITEKSQAVAFWCDPISGHATLYWYRQILGQGPELLVQFQDESVVDDSQLPKDRFSAERLKGVDSTLKIQPAELGDSAMYLCASSLGQGVAGELFFGEGSRLTVL.

The V and J genes are TRBV11-2 and TRBJ1-5; 7 nucleotides agree with TRBD1. With V trimmed by 5 bases and J by 4 bases, 5 bases remained unmatched. The CDR3 has 14 amino acids. CDR1 is SGHAT and CDR2 is FQNNGV in the germline V gene. CDR3 in DNA: TGTGCCAGCAGCGCAGGGGGTTTTAATCAGCCCCAGCATTTT. It is translated as CASSAGGFNQPQHF.

The chain couples TRBV7-9 to TRBJ1-2; no clear D. V lost 2 bases and J 4 bases, leaving 8 bases between the germline ends. This CDR3 spans 13 amino acids. Looked up from germline, CDR1 is SEHNR and CDR2 is FQNEAQ (reference sequence). The CDR3 DNA follows: TGTGCCAGCAGCTTACCTGGCTTCTATGGCTACACCTTC. Encoded protein: CASSLPGFYGYTF.

The V call is TRBV6-4, the J call TRBJ2-3; 8 bases map to TRBD2. The CDR3 has 17 amino acids. Looked up from germline, CDR1 is MRHNA and CDR2 is SNTAGT. J was trimmed by 9 bases and V by 0 bases; bases with no gene match: 14. Here the CDR3 reads CASSDSLGAGGLDTQYF. The CDR3 DNA sequence: TGTGCCAGCAGTGACTCCCTCGGTGCGGGGGGCCTCGACACGCAGTATTTT.

This clone was observed a handful of times. This chain uses TRBV4-1 with TRBJ1-1; 7 bases map to TRBD1. V was clipped by 5 bases and J by 1 base; unmatched bases: 7. Per germline, CDR1 MGHRA and CDR2 YSYEKL. The CDR3 covers 15 residues. CDR3 in DNA: TGCGCCAGCAGCTTGCGACAGGGATCGAACACTGAAGCTTTCTTT. Protein sequence: CASSLRQGSNTEAFF.

This clone appeared once. The chain joins TRBV2 to TRBJ2-1; 8 bases are a match to TRBD2. Germline values: CDR1 SNHLY, CDR2 FYNNEI. This CDR3 is built from 14 residues. Trimming cost V 10 bases and J 9 bases; bases outside gene matches: 14. In DNA form, the CDR3 reads TGTGCCACCCAACTAGCGGAACTACACGGTGAGCAGTTCTTC. Encoded protein: CATQLAELHGEQFF.

This clone was counted only a few times. The chain carries TRBV19 and TRBJ1-5; D may be TRBD1 (6 bases). CDR3 size: 15 residues. CDR1 and CDR2 from the germline V gene are LNHDA and SQIVND (reference sequence). Trimming cost V 3 bases and J 5 bases, with 14 bases left between them. The CDR3 coding sequence is TGTGCCAGTAGTATTGTTCCAGGGGAAGATCAGCCCCAGCATTTT. It translates to CASSIVPGEDQPQHF. Drawing the rest from reference TRBV19 and TRBJ1-5, the complete variable domain is DGGITQSPKYLFRKEGQNVTLSCEQNLNHDAMYWYRQDPGQGLRLIYYSQIVNDFQKGDIAEGYSVSREKKESFPLTVTSAQKNPTAFYLCASSIVPGEDQPQHFGDGTRLSIL.

V is TRBV5-1 and J is TRBJ2-1; TRBD1 matches at 12 bases. V lost 0 bases, J lost 1 base, and 8 bases stayed unmatched. The CDR3 length is 19 residues. The germline V gene has CDR1 SGHRS and CDR2 YFSETQ. This chain's CDR3 is CASSLAGTGGVKSYNEQFF. CDR3 DNA: TGCGCCAGCAGCTTGGCAGGGACAGGGGGCGTCAAATCCTACAATGAGCAGTTCTTC.

The chain couples TRBV10-2 to TRBJ1-2, with 8 bases lining up with TRBD1. The V gene's germline CDR1 is WSHSY and CDR2 SAAADI. Trimming at V came to 3 bases and at J to 11 bases, leaving 11 bases not matched to a gene. This CDR3 contains 14 residues. CDR3 coding DNA: TGCGCCAGCAGTGATACGACAGGGGAGGAGCGGTACACCTTC. As protein: CASSDTTGEERYTF.

The rearrangement joins TRBV5-1 to TRBJ2-3; D is possibly TRBD2 (6 bases). The CDR3 covers 14 residues. Germline lookup yields CDR1 SGHRS and CDR2 YFSETQ. The V end lost 4 bases, the J end lost 5 bases, and 14 bases lay between the germline ends. DNA of the CDR3: TGCGCCAGCAGCCCCTTACTAGCCCGAGATACGCAGTATTTT. Protein product: CASSPLLARDTQYF.

The chain employs TRBV10-3 and TRBJ2-5; D is perhaps TRBD2 (5 bases). The CDR3 has 13 residues. V shed 10 bases and J shed 4 bases, with 16 bases lying between them. Germline-derived CDR1 and CDR2 are ENHRY and SYGVKD. In DNA, the CDR3 is TGTGCCACCGGAGCGGTGGCTGTAGAGACCCAGTACTTC. Its protein is CATGAVAVETQYF.

The chain is built from TRBV10-3 and TRBJ1-1, with D possibly being TRBD1 (6 bases). V was clipped by 10 bases and J by 4 bases, with 16 bases between them. Germline V gives CDR1 ENHRY, CDR2 SYGVKD. The CDR3 runs to 13 residues. The CDR3, as DNA: TGTGCCACTAGGGACCAGGGGTCCACTGAAGCTTTCTTT. Its translation: CATRDQGSTEAFF.

The chain joins TRBV5-1 to TRBJ1-4; a possible D gene is TRBD1 (6 bases). Trimming took off 6 bases at V and 4 bases at J, with 16 bases between the two ends. Germline V gives CDR1 SGHRS, CDR2 YFSETQ. The CDR3 totals 15 residues. CDR3 DNA: TGCGCCAGCACGTACGCGACAGGACTTAATGAAAAACTGTTTTTT. Its protein is CASTYATGLNEKLFF.

The chain employs TRBV7-2 and TRBJ1-2; 9 nucleotides line up with TRBD1. There are 13 residues in the CDR3. V gave up 5 bases and J gave up 8 bases; unmatched junction bases: 6. Germline V lookup: CDR1 SGHTA, CDR2 FQGNSA. As DNA, the CDR3 is TGTGCCAGCAGCCCACAGGGGGCGCGAGGCTACACCTTC. This translates into CASSPQGARGYTF.

The table lists this clone with a count of one. V is TRBV25-1 and J is TRBJ2-7; D remains unclear. Germline loops: CDR1 MGHDK, CDR2 SYGVNS. Trimming shortened V by 1 base and J by 1 base, and 8 bases separated the two germline ends. The CDR3 extends over 14 amino acids. DNA of the CDR3: TGTGCCAGCAGTGAATCGGAGTCTTCCTACGAGCAGTACTTC. This gives the protein CASSESESSYEQYF.